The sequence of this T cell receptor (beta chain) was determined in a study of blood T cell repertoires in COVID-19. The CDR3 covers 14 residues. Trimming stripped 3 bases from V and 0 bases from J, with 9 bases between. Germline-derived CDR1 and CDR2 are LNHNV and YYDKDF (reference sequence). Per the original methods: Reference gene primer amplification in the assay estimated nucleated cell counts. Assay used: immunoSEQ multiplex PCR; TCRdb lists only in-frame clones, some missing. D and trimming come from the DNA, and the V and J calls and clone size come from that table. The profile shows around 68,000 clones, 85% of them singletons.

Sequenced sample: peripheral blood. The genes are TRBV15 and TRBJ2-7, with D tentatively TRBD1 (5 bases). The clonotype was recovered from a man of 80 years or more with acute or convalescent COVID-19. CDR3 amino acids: CATSRTASSYEQYF. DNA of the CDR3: TGTGCCACCAGCAGGACAGCGAGCTCCTACGAGCAGTACTTC.